These T cell receptor beta chains were read from a single sample in a study of beta chain features in type 1 diabetes. TCRdb keeps only in-frame clones here, not all; method: immunoSEQ multiplex PCR. Altogether a few hundred thousand clones are present, roughly a tenth being singletons, with the ten largest covering 1% to 1.5%. The sequenced sample was central memory CD4+ T cells from blood. The receptors shown here come from a man younger than 30 in good health. Both conserved end residues are part of each CDR3. Each record gives: clone size, D gene, V gene, J gene, CDR3 protein, CDR3 DNA. A D gene is named only where the DNA matches it firmly. The size entry is marked missing in some rows and otherwise reads once, few, many or a size class.

abundance: -
d_gene: TRBD1
v_gene: TRBV10-3
j_gene: TRBJ2-5
CDR3aa: CAISEPPGQSGETQYF
CDR3nt: TGTGCCATCAGTGAGCCCCCGGGACAGTCGGGGGAGACCCAGTACTTC

abundance: many
d_gene: TRBD2
v_gene: TRBV15
j_gene: TRBJ2-1
CDR3aa: CATSRDLASGRDGEQFF
CDR3nt: TGTGCCACCAGCAGAGATCTGGCTAGCGGGAGGGATGGTGAGCAGTTCTTC

abundance: few
d_gene: -
v_gene: TRBV27
j_gene: TRBJ1-4
CDR3aa: CASSADPEREKLFF
CDR3nt: TGTGCCAGCAGTGCGGACCCCGAGAGGGAAAAACTGTTTTTT

abundance: -
d_gene: -
v_gene: TRBV29-1
j_gene: TRBJ2-1
CDR3aa: CSVPRGSSYNEQFF
CDR3nt: TGCAGCGTTCCGAGGGGGAGTAGCTACAATGAGCAGTTCTTC

abundance: few
d_gene: -
v_gene: TRBV7-9
j_gene: TRBJ1-4
CDR3aa: CASSPANSAEKLFF
CDR3nt: TGTGCCAGCAGCCCAGCAAACTCAGCTGAAAAACTGTTTTTT

abundance: -
d_gene: TRBD1
v_gene: TRBV6-5
j_gene: TRBJ1-2
CDR3aa: CASRPTGASNYGYTF
CDR3nt: TGTGCCAGCAGACCGACAGGGGCGTCCAACTATGGCTACACCTTC

abundance: -
d_gene: -
v_gene: TRBV6-5
j_gene: TRBJ2-5
CDR3aa: CASSEVPGLKTQYF
CDR3nt: TGTGCCAGCAGTGAAGTTCCGGGGTTGAAGACCCAGTACTTC

abundance: few
d_gene: -
v_gene: TRBV29-1
j_gene: TRBJ2-3
CDR3aa: CSVGPLLADTQYF
CDR3nt: TGCAGCGTTGGACCACTCCTGGCAGATACGCAGTATTTT

abundance: few
d_gene: -
v_gene: TRBV29-1
j_gene: TRBJ2-3
CDR3aa: CSVVSGLSTDTQYF
CDR3nt: TGCAGCGTTGTTAGCGGACTTAGCACAGATACGCAGTATTTT

abundance: -
d_gene: -
v_gene: TRBV2
j_gene: TRBJ2-3
CDR3aa: CASMLDTDTQYF
CDR3nt: TGTGCCAGCATGCTAGACACAGATACGCAGTATTTT

abundance: -
d_gene: TRBD2
v_gene: TRBV6-5
j_gene: TRBJ2-7
CDR3aa: CASSPTAGRYEQYF
CDR3nt: TGTGCCAGCAGTCCCACAGCGGGAAGGTACGAGCAGTACTTC

abundance: few
d_gene: TRBD2
v_gene: TRBV30
j_gene: TRBJ2-2
CDR3aa: CAWKGLAGKVDGELFF
CDR3nt: TGTGCCTGGAAGGGACTAGCGGGAAAGGTTGACGGGGAGCTGTTTTTT

abundance: -
d_gene: -
v_gene: TRBV11-2
j_gene: TRBJ2-5
CDR3aa: CASSLGTAQETQYF
CDR3nt: TGTGCCAGCAGCTTAGGGACAGCTCAAGAGACCCAGTACTTC

abundance: few
d_gene: -
v_gene: TRBV9
j_gene: TRBJ2-1
CDR3aa: CASSVDFYNEQFF
CDR3nt: TGTGCCAGCAGCGTAGACTTCTACAATGAGCAGTTCTTC

abundance: few
d_gene: -
v_gene: TRBV7-6
j_gene: TRBJ2-2
CDR3aa: CASSRRTENTGELFF
CDR3nt: TGTGCCAGCAGCCGTCGGACGGAGAACACCGGGGAGCTGTTTTTT

abundance: -
d_gene: TRBD1
v_gene: TRBV7-3
j_gene: TRBJ2-5
CDR3aa: CASSLTGQSETQYF
CDR3nt: TGTGCCAGCAGCTTAACGGGACAGTCCGAGACCCAGTACTTC